The 9 T cell receptor beta chains given below trace back to one sample, sequenced in a study of shared T cell receptors in the human thymus. This table comes from immunoSEQ multiplex PCR, and its TCRdb copy is limited to in-frame clones, with some not included. The sample includes approximately 760,000 clones, around 85% of them seen just once. The same sample was also used in a study of human thymus T cells.

The specimen was thymocytes. The receptors here all came from a girl less than two years old with a congenital heart defect.

The chain employs TRBV29-1 and TRBJ2-1, with 8 bases lining up with TRBD1. Germline trimming cut 3 bases from V and 3 bases from J; bases unmatched to any gene: 10. Germline V CDR1 and CDR2: SQVTM, ANQGSEA. The CDR3 has 16 amino acids. As DNA, the CDR3 is TGCAGCGTTGAGGGCCTTAGACAGGGGCACTACAATGAGCAGTTCTTC. Amino acid sequence: CSVEGLRQGHYNEQFF.

The V and J genes are TRBV10-1 and TRBJ2-1, with D possibly matching TRBD1 (6 bases). Germline CDR1 reads WNHNN; CDR2 reads SYGVQD (reference sequence). Deletions cut 4 bases from V and 4 bases from J, with 17 bases between. The CDR3 totals 16 residues. Here the CDR3 reads CASSGGNRAPYNEQFF. The CDR3 nucleotides read TGCGCCAGCAGTGGGGGAAACAGGGCCCCGTACAATGAGCAGTTCTTC.

The chain combines TRBV7-4 with TRBJ2-2; 9 bases match TRBD1. V lost 6 bases to trimming and J lost 2 bases; unmatched junction nucleotides: 7. The germline CDR1 and CDR2 sequences are SGHVT and SQSDAQ. This CDR3 is 16 amino acids long. Written as DNA, the CDR3 is TGTGCCAGCAGTTCGGGGGGACAGGGCAACACCGGGGAGCTGTTTTTT. It translates to CASSSGGQGNTGELFF. Supplemented by reference TRBV7-4 and TRBJ2-2, the full variable domain reads GAGVSQSPRYKVAKRGRDVALRCDSISGHVTLYWYRQTLGQGSEVLTYSQSDAQRDKSGRPSGRFSAERPERSVSTLKIQRTEQGDSAVYLCASSSGGQGNTGELFFGEGSRLTVL.

The rearrangement joins TRBV4-1 to TRBJ1-5; 7 nucleotides align to TRBD1. This CDR3 is 16 amino acids long. The V gene end was trimmed by 5 bases and the J gene end by 0 bases; junction bases not matched to a gene: 7. Germline V CDR1 and CDR2: MGHRA, YSYEKL. CDR3 residues: CASSSTGTNSNQPQHF. Written as DNA, the CDR3 is TGCGCCAGCAGCTCGACAGGGACAAATAGCAATCAGCCCCAGCATTTT.

The CDR3 loop is CASSEDIRRHPNQPQHF. The CDR3 nucleotides are TGTGCCAGCAGTGAAGATATTCGCAGACACCCAAATCAGCCCCAGCATTTT. The chain uses TRBV6-1 and TRBJ1-5; no definite D call. Trimming cost V 1 base and J 4 bases, with 17 bases left between them. The CDR3 is 17 amino acids. CDR1 is MNHNS, CDR2 SASEGT, per germline.

The chain joins TRBV7-2 to TRBJ2-7; D unresolved. Germline assignment: CDR1 SGHTA and CDR2 FQGNSA. The CDR3 loop spans 17 amino acids. The ends were cut back, 1 base at V and 0 bases at J, with 16 bases in the middle. This CDR3 reads CASSLVPGSSTSYEQYF. The CDR3, as DNA: TGTGCCAGCAGCTTAGTCCCCGGTAGTAGCACCTCCTACGAGCAGTACTTC.

As to this clone: Other DNA sequences in the sample encode the same CDR3. The chain recombines TRBV27 with TRBJ2-7, with D possibly matching TRBD2 (5 bases). CDR3 size: 12 residues. Germline CDR1 reads MNHEY; CDR2 reads SMNVEV (reference sequence). Trimming shortened V by 6 bases and J by 4 bases, and 10 bases separated the two germline ends. The CDR3: CASSPTGYEQYF. The DNA of the CDR3 is TGTGCCAGCAGCCCTACGGGGTACGAGCAGTACTTC.

This sequence joins TRBV6-6 and TRBJ1-3, with D possibly TRBD1 on 6 matching bases. Germline-derived CDR1 and CDR2 are MNHNY and SVGAGI (reference sequence). Trimming cost V 7 bases and J 6 bases, with 19 bases left between them. This CDR3 contains 15 residues. Written as DNA, the CDR3 is TGTGCCAGCATCGGGGACATCGAAGCTTTAAACACCATATATTTT. It is translated as CASIGDIEALNTIYF.

This clone has a handful of counts. The CDR3 spells CASSPTATLEGYTF. DNA of the CDR3: TGTGCCAGCAGTCCTACCGCCACCCTGGAGGGCTACACCTTC. The gene calls are TRBV28 and TRBJ1-2; D is ambiguous. CDR3 length equals 14 residues. In germline, CDR1 is MDHEN, CDR2 SYDVKM. V lost 5 bases to trimming and J lost 8 bases, with 18 bases between them.